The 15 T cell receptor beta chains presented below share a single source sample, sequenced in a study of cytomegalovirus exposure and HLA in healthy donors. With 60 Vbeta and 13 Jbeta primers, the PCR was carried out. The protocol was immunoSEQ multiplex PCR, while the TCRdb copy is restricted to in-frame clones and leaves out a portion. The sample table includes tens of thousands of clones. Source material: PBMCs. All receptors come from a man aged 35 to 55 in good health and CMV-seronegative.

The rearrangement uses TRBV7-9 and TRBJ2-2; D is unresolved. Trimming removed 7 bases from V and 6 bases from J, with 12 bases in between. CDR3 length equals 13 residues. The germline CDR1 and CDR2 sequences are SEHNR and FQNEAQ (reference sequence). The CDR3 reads CASTPILAGELFF. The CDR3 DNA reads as TGTGCCAGCACCCCTATCCTCGCCGGGGAGCTGTTTTTT.

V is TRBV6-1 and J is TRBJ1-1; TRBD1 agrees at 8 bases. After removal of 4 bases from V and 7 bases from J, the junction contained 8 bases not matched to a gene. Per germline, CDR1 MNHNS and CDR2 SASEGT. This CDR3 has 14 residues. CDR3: CASSVSRGRLEAFF. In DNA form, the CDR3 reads TGTGCCAGCAGTGTCAGCAGGGGGCGGCTTGAAGCTTTCTTT.

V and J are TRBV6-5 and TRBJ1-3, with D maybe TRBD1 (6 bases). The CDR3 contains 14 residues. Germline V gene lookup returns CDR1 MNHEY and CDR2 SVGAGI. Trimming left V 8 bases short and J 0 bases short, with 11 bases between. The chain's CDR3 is CASWTDLSGNTIYF. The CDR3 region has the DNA TGTGCCAGCTGGACAGACCTCTCTGGAAACACCATATATTTT.

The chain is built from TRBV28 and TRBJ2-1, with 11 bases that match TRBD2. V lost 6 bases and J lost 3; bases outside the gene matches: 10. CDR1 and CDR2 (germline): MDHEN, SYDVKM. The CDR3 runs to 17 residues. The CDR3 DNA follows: TGTGCCAGCAGGACGTCTTCTAGCGGGGGGATCTACAATGAGCAGTTCTTC. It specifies CASRTSSSGGIYNEQFF.

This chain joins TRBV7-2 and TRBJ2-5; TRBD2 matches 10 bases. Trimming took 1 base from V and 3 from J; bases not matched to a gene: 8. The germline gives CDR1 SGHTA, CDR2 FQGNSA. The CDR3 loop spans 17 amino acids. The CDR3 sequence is CASSLVYPSGGEETQYF. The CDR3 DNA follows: TGTGCCAGCAGCTTAGTATATCCTAGCGGGGGTGAAGAGACCCAGTACTTC.

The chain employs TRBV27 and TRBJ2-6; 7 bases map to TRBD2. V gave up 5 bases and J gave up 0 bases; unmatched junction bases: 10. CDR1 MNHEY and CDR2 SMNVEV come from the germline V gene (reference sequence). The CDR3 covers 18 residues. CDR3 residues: CASSGRATGGSGANVLTF. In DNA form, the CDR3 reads TGTGCCAGCAGTGGAAGGGCCACGGGGGGCTCTGGGGCCAACGTCCTGACTTTC.

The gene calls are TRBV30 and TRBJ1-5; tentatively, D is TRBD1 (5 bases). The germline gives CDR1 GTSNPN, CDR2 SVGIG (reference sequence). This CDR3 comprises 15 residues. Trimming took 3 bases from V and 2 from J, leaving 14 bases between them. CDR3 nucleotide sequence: TGTGCCTGGAGCCGAACAGGAAACGGCAATCAGCCCCAGCATTTT. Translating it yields CAWSRTGNGNQPQHF.

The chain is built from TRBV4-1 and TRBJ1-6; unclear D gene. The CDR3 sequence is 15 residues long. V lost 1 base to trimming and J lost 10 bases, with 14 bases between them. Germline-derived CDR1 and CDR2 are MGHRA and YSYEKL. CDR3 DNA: TGCGCCAGCAGCCAAGGGGCCGATCTAAGGTCACCCCTCCACTTT. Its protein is CASSQGADLRSPLHF.

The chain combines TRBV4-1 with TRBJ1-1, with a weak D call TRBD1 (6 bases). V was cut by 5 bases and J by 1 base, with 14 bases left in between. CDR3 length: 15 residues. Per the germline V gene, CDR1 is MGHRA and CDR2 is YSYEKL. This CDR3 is CASSKGGGGNTEAFF. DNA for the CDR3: TGCGCCAGCAGCAAGGGAGGGGGGGGGAACACTGAAGCTTTCTTT.

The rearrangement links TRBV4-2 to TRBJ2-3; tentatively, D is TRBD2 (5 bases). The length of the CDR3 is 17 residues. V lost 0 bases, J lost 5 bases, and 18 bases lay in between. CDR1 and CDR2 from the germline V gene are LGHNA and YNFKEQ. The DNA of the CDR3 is TGTGCCAGCAGCCAAGATTATCAGGCGAGGGCCAGAGATACGCAGTATTTT. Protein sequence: CASSQDYQARARDTQYF.

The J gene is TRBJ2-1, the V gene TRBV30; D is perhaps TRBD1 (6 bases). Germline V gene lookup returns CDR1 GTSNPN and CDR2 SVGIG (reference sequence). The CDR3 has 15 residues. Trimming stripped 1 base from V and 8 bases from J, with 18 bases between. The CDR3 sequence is CAWSGRGPKGDEQFF. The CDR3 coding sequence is TGTGCCTGGAGTGGCAGGGGACCCAAAGGCGATGAGCAGTTCTTC.

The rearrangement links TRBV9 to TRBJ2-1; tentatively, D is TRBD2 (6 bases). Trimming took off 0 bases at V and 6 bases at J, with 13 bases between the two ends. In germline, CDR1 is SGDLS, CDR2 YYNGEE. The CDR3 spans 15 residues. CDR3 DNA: TGTGCCAGCAGCGTAGGCGGGGTAGCCCCCAATGAGCAGTTCTTC. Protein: CASSVGGVAPNEQFF.

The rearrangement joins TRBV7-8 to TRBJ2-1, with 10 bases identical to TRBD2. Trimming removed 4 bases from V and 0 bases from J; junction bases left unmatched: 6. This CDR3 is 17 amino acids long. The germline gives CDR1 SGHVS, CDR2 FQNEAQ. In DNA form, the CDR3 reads TGTGCCAGCAGCTCTACTAGCGGGGTGAGCTCCTACAATGAGCAGTTCTTC. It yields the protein CASSSTSGVSSYNEQFF.

CDR3 region: CASQRTSGGNEQFF. In nucleotides, the CDR3 is TGTGCCAGCCAAAGGACTAGCGGGGGGAATGAGCAGTTCTTC. V gene TRBV18 combines with J gene TRBJ2-1, with 14 bases matching TRBD2. Trimming at V came to 8 bases and at J to 7 bases, leaving 4 bases not matched to a gene. The CDR3 totals 14 residues. Germline CDR1 and CDR2: KGHSH and LQKENI.

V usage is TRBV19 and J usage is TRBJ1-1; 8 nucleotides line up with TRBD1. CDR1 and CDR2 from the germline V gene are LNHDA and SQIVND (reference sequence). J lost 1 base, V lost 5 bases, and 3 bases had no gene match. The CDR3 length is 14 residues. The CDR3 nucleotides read TGTGCCAGTAGTGTGACAGGGGCGAACACTGAAGCTTTCTTT. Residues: CASSVTGANTEAFF.